This TCR beta chain was sequenced for a study of T cell responses to AZD1222 COVID-19 vaccine. The assay was immunoSEQ multiplex PCR, and TCRdb's table has in-frame clones only and misses some. The sample lists more than 140,000 clones, roughly 88% occurring once. This clone has just one count. Its matching antigen is unknown. Points from the study as a whole: Just a handful of people given AZD1222 tested seropositive at baseline.

Germline V gene data show CDR1 as SGHTA and CDR2 as FQGTGA. This CDR3 region has 14 residues. V was trimmed by 2 bases and J by 1 base, leaving 9 bases between them. This clonotype was obtained from an adult in good health. The V call is TRBV7-3, the J call TRBJ2-7, with D possibly being TRBD1 (5 bases). Specimen: peripheral blood, collected on day 0 of MenACWY control vaccination. The CDR3 nucleotides are TGTGCCAGCAGCTTATTTGCAGGGTCCTACGAGCAGTACTTC. As protein: CASSLFAGSYEQYF.